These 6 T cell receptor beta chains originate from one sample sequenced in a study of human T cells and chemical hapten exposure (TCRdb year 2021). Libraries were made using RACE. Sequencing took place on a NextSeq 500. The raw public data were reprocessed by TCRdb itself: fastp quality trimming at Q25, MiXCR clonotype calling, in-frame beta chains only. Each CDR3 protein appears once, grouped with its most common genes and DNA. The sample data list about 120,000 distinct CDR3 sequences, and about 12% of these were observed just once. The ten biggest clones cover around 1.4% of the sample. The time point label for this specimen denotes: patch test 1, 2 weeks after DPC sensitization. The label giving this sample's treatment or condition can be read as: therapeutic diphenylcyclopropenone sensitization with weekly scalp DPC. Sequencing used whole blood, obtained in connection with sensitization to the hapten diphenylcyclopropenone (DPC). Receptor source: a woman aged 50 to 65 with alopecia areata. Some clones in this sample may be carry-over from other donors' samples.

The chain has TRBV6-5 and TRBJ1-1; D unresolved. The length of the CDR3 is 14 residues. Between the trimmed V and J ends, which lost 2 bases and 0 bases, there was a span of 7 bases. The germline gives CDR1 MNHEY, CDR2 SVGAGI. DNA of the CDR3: TGTGCCAGCAGTTACAACACCCTGAACACTGAAGCTTTCTTT. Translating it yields CASSYNTLNTEAFF.

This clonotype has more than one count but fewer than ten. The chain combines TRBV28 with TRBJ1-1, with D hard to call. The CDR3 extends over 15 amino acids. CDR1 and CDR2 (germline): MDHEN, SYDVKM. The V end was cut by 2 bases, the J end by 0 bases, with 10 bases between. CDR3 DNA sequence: TGTGCCAGCAGTTTAATTACTCTTATGAACACTGAAGCTTTCTTT. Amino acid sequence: CASSLITLMNTEAFF.

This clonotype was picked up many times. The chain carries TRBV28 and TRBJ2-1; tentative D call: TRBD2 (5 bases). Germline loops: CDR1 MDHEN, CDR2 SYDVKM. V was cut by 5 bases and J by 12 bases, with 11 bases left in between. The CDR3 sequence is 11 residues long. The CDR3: CASSVEGGQFF. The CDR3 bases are TGTGCCAGCAGTGTAGAGGGCGGGCAGTTCTTC.

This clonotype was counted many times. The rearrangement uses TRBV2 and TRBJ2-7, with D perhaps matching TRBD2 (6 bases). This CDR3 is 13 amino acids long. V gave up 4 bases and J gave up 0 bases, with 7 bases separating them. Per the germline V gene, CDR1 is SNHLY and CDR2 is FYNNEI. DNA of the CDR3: TGTGCCAGCAGTGCGGGACTCTCCTACGAGCAGTACTTC. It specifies CASSAGLSYEQYF.

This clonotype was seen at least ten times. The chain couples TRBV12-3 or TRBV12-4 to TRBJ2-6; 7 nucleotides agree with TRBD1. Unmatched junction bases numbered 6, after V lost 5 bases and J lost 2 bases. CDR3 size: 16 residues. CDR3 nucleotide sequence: TGTGCCAGCAGTGCGGCCGGGACAGCTGGGGCCAACGTCCTGACTTTC. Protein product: CASSAAGTAGANVLTF.

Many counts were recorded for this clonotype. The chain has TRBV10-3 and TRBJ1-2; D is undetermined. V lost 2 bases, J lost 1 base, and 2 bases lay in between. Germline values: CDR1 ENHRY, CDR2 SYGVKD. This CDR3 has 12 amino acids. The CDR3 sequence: CAISEVNYGYTF. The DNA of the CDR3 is TGTGCCATCAGTGAGGTTAACTATGGCTACACCTTC.